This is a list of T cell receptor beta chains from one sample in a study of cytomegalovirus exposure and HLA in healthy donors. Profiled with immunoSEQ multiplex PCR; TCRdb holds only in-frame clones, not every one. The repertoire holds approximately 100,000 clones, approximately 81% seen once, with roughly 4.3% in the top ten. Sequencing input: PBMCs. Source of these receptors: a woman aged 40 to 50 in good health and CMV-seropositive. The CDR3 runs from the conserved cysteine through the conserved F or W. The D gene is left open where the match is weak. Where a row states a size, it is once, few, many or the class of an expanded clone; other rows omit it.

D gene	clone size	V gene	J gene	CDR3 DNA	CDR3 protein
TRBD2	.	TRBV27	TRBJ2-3	TGTGCCAGCAGTTTTTGGAGACTAGCGGGAAGCACAGATACGCAGTATTTT	CASSFWRLAGSTDTQYF
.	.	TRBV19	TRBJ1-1	TGTGCCAGTATTTTCAGTGGGGGGTACACTGAAGCTTTCTTT	CASIFSGGYTEAFF
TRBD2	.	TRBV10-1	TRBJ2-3	TGCGCCAGCAGTGGAACAGGAGCGGGGGGGAGCACAGATACGCAGTATTTT	CASSGTGAGGSTDTQYF
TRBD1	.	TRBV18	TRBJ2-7	TGTGCCAGCTCACCGGGGGACAGGGGGCCCGAGCAGTACTTC	CASSPGDRGPEQYF
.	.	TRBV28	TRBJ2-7	TGTGCCAGCAGTTTTCACTACGAGCAGTACTTC	CASSFHYEQYF
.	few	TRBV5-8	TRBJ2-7	TGTGCCAGCAGCTTGGGGAGGCACTACGAGCAGTACTTC	CASSLGRHYEQYF
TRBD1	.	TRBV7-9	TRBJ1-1	TGTGCCAGCAGCCAGGGACAGGTGAACACTGAAGCTTTCTTT	CASSQGQVNTEAFF
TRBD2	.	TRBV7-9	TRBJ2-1	TGTGCCAGCAGCTTAGGGGGGGGTATGTATGAGCAGTTCTTC	CASSLGGGMYEQFF
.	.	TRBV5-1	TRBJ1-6	TGCGCCAGCAGCTTGGTAGGTGCAGGGGAAGCTTCACCCCTCCACTTT	CASSLVGAGEASPLHF
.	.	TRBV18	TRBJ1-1	TGTGCCAGCTCACCTGACAGTGACACTGAAGCTTTCTTT	CASSPDSDTEAFF
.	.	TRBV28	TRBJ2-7	TGTGCCAGCAGCGGGAGCTCCTACGAGCAGTACTTC	CASSGSSYEQYF
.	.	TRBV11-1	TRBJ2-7	TGTGCCAGCAGCTTGGATCGCGGACAGAACTCCTACGAGCAGTACTTC	CASSLDRGQNSYEQYF
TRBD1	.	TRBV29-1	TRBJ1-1	TGCAGCGCCGACAGGGCAATCGGGAACACTGAAGCTTTCTTT	CSADRAIGNTEAFF
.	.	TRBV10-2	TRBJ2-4	TGCGCCAGCAGTCGGACAGAGAAAAACATTCAGTACTTC	CASSRTEKNIQYF
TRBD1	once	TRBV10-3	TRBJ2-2	TGTGCCATCATGGGTTCGGACAGGGCGAACACCGGGGAGCTGTTTTTT	CAIMGSDRANTGELFF
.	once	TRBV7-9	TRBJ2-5	TGTGCCAGCAGCCCGGACGTTAAGGCGGGAGAGACCCAGTACTTC	CASSPDVKAGETQYF
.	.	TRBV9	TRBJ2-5	TGTGCCAGCAGCGTAGCTACTGGAACCGGGGGGACCCAGTACTTC	CASSVATGTGGTQYF
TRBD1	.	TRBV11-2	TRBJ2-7	TGTGCCAGCAGCTTTGACAGGGGGGAGGACTACGAGCAGTACTTC	CASSFDRGEDYEQYF
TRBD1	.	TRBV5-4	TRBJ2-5	TGTGCCAGCAGCTACAGGGGCCTACAAGAGACCCAGTACTTC	CASSYRGLQETQYF
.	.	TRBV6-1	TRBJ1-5	TGTGCCAGCAGTGAGAGTATATCGTTTTTAGGCAATCAGCCCCAGCATTTT	CASSESISFLGNQPQHF
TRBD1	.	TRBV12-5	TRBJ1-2	TGTGCTAGTGGTTTAGACAGGGGGTTTAACTATGGCTACACCTTC	CASGLDRGFNYGYTF
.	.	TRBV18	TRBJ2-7	TGTGCCAGCTCACCATTTGAGGGCAACGAGCAGTACTTC	CASSPFEGNEQYF
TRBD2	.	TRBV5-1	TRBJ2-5	TGCGCCAGCAGCCCTGGACTAGCGGCCCAAGAGACCCAGTACTTC	CASSPGLAAQETQYF
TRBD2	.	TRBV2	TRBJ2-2	TGTGCCAGCAGTGAACCCCAAGCGGGAGGAAGGACCGGGGAGCTGTTTTTT	CASSEPQAGGRTGELFF
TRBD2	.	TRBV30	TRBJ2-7	TGTGCCGGGGGGACTAGCGGTTACTACGAGCAGTACTTC	CAGGTSGYYEQYF
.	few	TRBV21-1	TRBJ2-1	TGTGCCAGCAGCCGTTCCAGACTAGCGGAAAACAATGAGCAGTTCTTC	CASSRSRLAENNEQFF
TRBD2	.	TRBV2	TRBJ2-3	TGTGCCAGAGGGACTAGCGGCACAGATACGCAGTATTTT	CARGTSGTDTQYF